These T cell receptor beta chains were read from a single sample in a study of CD8 T cells in ankylosing spondylitis. MiXCR, applied by TCRdb to the 5' RACE reads, yields one record per CDR3 protein. The sample yields around 430,000 distinct CDR3 sequences, 15% to 20% seen once. Sequencing was done on a sample of blood, either unsorted or a sorted T cell fraction (not recorded which). These receptors were obtained from a male donor with ankylosing spondylitis. CDR3s include the opening cysteine and the closing phenylalanine or tryptophan. Fields, in order: D gene, J gene, V gene, clone size, CDR3 DNA, CDR3 protein. D genes are given only for firm matches. Some rows mark clone size as missing; the rest say once, few, many or name a class of expanded clone.

>.|TRBJ2-7|TRBV9|.
TGTGCCAGCAGCGTAGCCCCGGGACGCTCCTACGAGCAGTACTTC
CASSVAPGRSYEQYF
>.|TRBJ1-2|TRBV2|.
TGTGCCAGCAGTTTGGACAGCCTAAGCTATGGCTACACCTTC
CASSLDSLSYGYTF
>TRBD1|TRBJ1-3|TRBV5-1|many
TGCGCCAGCAGCCGACAGGGGAGCTCTGGAAACACCATATATTTT
CASSRQGSSGNTIYF
>TRBD1|TRBJ2-3|TRBV10-3|few
TGTGCCACGAGGGACAGCGACACAGATACGCAGTATTTT
CATRDSDTDTQYF
>.|TRBJ2-7|TRBV20-1|few
TGCAGTGCTGGGGGTGTAGTCTACGAGCAGTACTTC
CSAGGVVYEQYF
>TRBD1|TRBJ2-6|TRBV28|few
TGTGCCAGCAGCTCAGGGGGCGGCGGGGCCAACGTCCTGACTTTC
CASSSGGGGANVLTF
>.|TRBJ2-6|TRBV7-9|once
TGTGCCAGCAGCTTAGGTACAGGCGACTCTGGGGCCAACGTCCTGACTTTC
CASSLGTGDSGANVLTF
>.|TRBJ1-6|TRBV11-2|.
TGTGCCAGCAGCTTAAGGCCCCACGGGGCCTCCTATAATTCACCCCTCCACTTT
CASSLRPHGASYNSPLHF
>TRBD1|TRBJ2-5|TRBV7-2|.
TGTGCCAGCAGTCTTGGGGACAGGTTCCAAGAGACCCAGTACTTC
CASSLGDRFQETQYF
>TRBD2|TRBJ2-1|TRBV2|.
TGTGCCAGCGAGAAAGGGACTAGCGGGGATAATGAGCAGTTCTTC
CASEKGTSGDNEQFF
>.|TRBJ1-5|TRBV6-2/TRBV6-3|.
TGTGCCAGCAGTTACGGGCAGGTGATCCTAAGGCAGCCCCAGCATTTT
CASSYGQVILRQPQHF
>TRBD2|TRBJ2-3|TRBV4-3|.
TGCGCCAGCAGCCCTTGGACTAGCGGGAGGGCAACAGATACGCAGTATTTT
CASSPWTSGRATDTQYF
>TRBD2|TRBJ2-7|TRBV20-1|few
TGCAGTGCTAGTCTAGCGGGAGGGGGAGGCGAGCAGTACTTC
CSASLAGGGGEQYF
>.|TRBJ1-1|TRBV7-9|.
TGTGCCAGCAGCTTAGTGGGGGCTGAAGCTTTCTTT
CASSLVGAEAFF
>TRBD2|TRBJ2-7|TRBV5-1|many
TGCGCCAGCAGCTTGGCCGGCGGGAGACAGTCCTACGAGCAGTACTTC
CASSLAGGRQSYEQYF
>.|TRBJ2-1|TRBV5-6|.
TGTGCCAGCAGCTATGTACAATGGTCGAACAATGAGCAGTTCTTC
CASSYVQWSNNEQFF
>.|TRBJ1-1|TRBV7-3|.
TGTGCCAGCATCTTGGGAGTGAACACTGAAGCTTTCTTT
CASILGVNTEAFF
>TRBD2|TRBJ2-1|TRBV20-1|.
TGCAGTGCTAGAGATCTTGGGGCTAGCGGAGGATACAATGAGCAGTTCTTC
CSARDLGASGGYNEQFF
>.|TRBJ1-5|TRBV11-2|few
TGTGCCAGCAGCTTGGGACACGATAGCAATCAGCCCCAGCATTTT
CASSLGHDSNQPQHF
>.|TRBJ1-2|TRBV7-3|.
TGTGCCAGCAGCGGGTCCATGGGGAATTTCTATGGCTACACCTTC
CASSGSMGNFYGYTF
>.|TRBJ1-6|TRBV3-1|many
TGTGCCAGCAGCCCACAGCTTCACGACAATTCACCCCTCCACTTT
CASSPQLHDNSPLHF
>TRBD1|TRBJ1-1|TRBV24-1|.
TGTGCCACCAGGACAGGGGCGAACACTGAAGCTTTCTTT
CATRTGANTEAFF
>.|TRBJ1-2|TRBV5-1|many
TGCGCCAGCAGCTTGGGGACAGCGTATGGCTACACCTTC
CASSLGTAYGYTF
>TRBD1|TRBJ1-1|TRBV5-1|.
TGCGCCAGCATTTCAGGGGGCCCGGACACTGAAGCTTTCTTT
CASISGGPDTEAFF
>TRBD1|TRBJ2-1|TRBV9|once
TGTGCCAGCTCACAGGGGGGACCGTACAATGAGCAGTTCTTC
CASSQGGPYNEQFF
>TRBD1|TRBJ2-7|TRBV12-3/TRBV12-4|few
TGTGCCAGAATCGCTCCGGGACAGGGGTCCTACGAGCAGTACTTC
CARIAPGQGSYEQYF
>.|TRBJ1-5|TRBV5-8|.
TGTGCCAGCAGCTTGGCTTGGGGCAATCAGCCCCAGCATTTT
CASSLAWGNQPQHF
>.|TRBJ1-1|TRBV9|.
TGTGCCAGCAGCGTAAGCGGGGGCATTAAGAGCACTGAAGCTTTCTTT
CASSVSGGIKSTEAFF
>TRBD1|TRBJ1-4|TRBV12-3/TRBV12-4|.
TGTGCCAGCAGTTTATACGCGGGGACAGACTCTGCAACTAATGAAAAACTGTTTTTT
CASSLYAGTDSATNEKLFF
>TRBD1|TRBJ2-1|TRBV4-2|.
TGTGCCAGCAGCCAACAGATATGGGACAGGGTAGGTCGCAATGAGCAGTTCTTC
CASSQQIWDRVGRNEQFF
>TRBD1|TRBJ2-1|TRBV5-1|many
TGCGCCAGCAGCTTTGGACAGGGGCATTACAATGAGCAGTTCTTC
CASSFGQGHYNEQFF
>.|TRBJ1-5|TRBV28|.
TGTGCCAGCATCGCCGGTCGGGGTTTAAGGAGCAATCAGCCCCAGCATTTT
CASIAGRGLRSNQPQHF
>.|TRBJ2-2|TRBV29-1|.
TGCAGCGTTGAAGAAGTCGGTGGGAGGAAGGCCGGGGAGCTGTTTTTT
CSVEEVGGRKAGELFF
>.|TRBJ1-5|TRBV21-1|few
TGTGCCAGCAGCAGGGCGCGGACGGACCCCAATCAGCCCCAGCATTTT
CASSRARTDPNQPQHF
>.|TRBJ1-5|TRBV6-6|few
TGTGCCAGCAGGATCAGGGGCAATCAGCCCCAGCATTTT
CASRIRGNQPQHF
>TRBD2|TRBJ2-7|TRBV7-2|.
TGTGCCAGCAGGTTTGGGGGGGTAGGGGCCTACGAGCAGTACTTC
CASRFGGVGAYEQYF